These 7 T cell receptor beta chains share one sample of origin, sequenced in a study of T cell clusters in autoimmune cytopenias. TRB was amplified from 250 ng of peripheral blood genomic DNA per sample. One tube held mixed TRB-A and TRB-B primer pools for touch-down PCR. Following a re-call of the multiplex PCR reads, TCRdb has one entry per CDR3 protein and lacks DNA. The sample totals several thousand distinct CDR3 sequences. The sequencing input was peripheral blood. These receptors came from a human donor with an autoimmune cytopenia or autoimmune hepatitis (not recorded which).

The chain is built from TRBV15 and TRBJ2-1; TCRdb picks TRBD2, but there is no DNA to check that call. Germline-derived CDR1 and CDR2 are LNHNV and YYDKDF (reference sequence). CDR3 length equals 12 residues. Here the CDR3 reads CATSDSSRPKFF.

This clonotype is identified as medium-sized from frequency. The chain combines TRBV10-3 with TRBJ2-1; the TRBD1 assignment by TCRdb is unverifiable without DNA. Germline CDR1 is ENHRY and CDR2 is SYGVKD. The CDR3 runs 14 residues. CDR3 sequence reads: CAISPGQVYNEQFF.

The chain recombines TRBV5-4 with TRBJ2-3; the TRBD2 assignment by TCRdb is unverifiable without DNA. This CDR3 region has 17 residues. The V gene's germline CDR1 is SGHNT and CDR2 YYREEE (reference sequence). CDR3: CASSLGGGSGGYDTQYF.

This clonotype is deemed medium-sized by its frequency. The chain couples TRBV19 to TRBJ2-1; TCRdb selects TRBD1, and the lack of DNA leaves this call unchecked. The germline V gene has CDR1 LNHDA and CDR2 SQIVND (reference sequence). This CDR3 region has 16 residues. The CDR3 region is CASSIGTRSSYNEQFF.

Measured by frequency, this clonotype is medium-sized. The chain links TRBV11-1 to TRBJ2-7. In germline, CDR1 is SGHAT, CDR2 FQDESV (reference sequence). The CDR3 runs to 12 residues. Here the CDR3 reads CASGHPSHEQYF.

V gene TRBV30 combines with J gene TRBJ1-2; TCRdb lists TRBD1, though no DNA is available to test this call. CDR3 length: 15 amino acids. Germline V gene sequence: CDR1 GTSNPN, CDR2 SVGIG (reference sequence). The CDR3 region is CAWSLITGHTSGYTF.

CDR3: CSASRGRYSNQPQHF. This chain connects TRBV20-1 to TRBJ1-5. Germline CDR1 DFQATT, CDR2 SNEGSKA (reference sequence). This CDR3 is built from 15 residues.